The 6 T cell receptor beta chains presented below share a single source sample, sequenced in a study of blood T cells in healthy people across ages. PCR was performed a second time for roughly 7 to 11 cycles using a sample-barcoded 5' primer and a J-beta primer mix. TCRdb processed the 5' RACE reads anew with MiXCR; each CDR3 protein has one entry. The sample includes under 950,000 distinct CDR3 sequences, 20% to 25% of them seen just once. Sequences were obtained from blood. The receptors here all came from a man between 65 and 85 years old in good health.

The rearrangement links TRBV12-3 or TRBV12-4 to TRBJ2-5; D remains ambiguous. V gave up 1 base and J gave up 4 bases, with 7 bases separating them. The CDR3 loop spans 13 amino acids. CDR3 in DNA: TGTGCCAGCAGTTTAGATTTCAGAGAGACCCAGTACTTC. Residues: CASSLDFRETQYF.

This clonotype was detected ten times or more. The V gene is TRBV25-1, the J gene TRBJ2-4; TRBD2 is a possible D gene (6 bases). The germline V gene has CDR1 MGHDK and CDR2 SYGVNS. The CDR3 is 14 amino acids. V lost 2 bases and J lost 9, with 14 bases in between. The CDR3 loop reads CASSEPYRGSIQYF. In nucleotides, the CDR3 is TGTGCCAGCAGTGAACCATACCGGGGGTCCATTCAGTACTTC.

This clonotype showed up just a few times. V and J are TRBV5-1 and TRBJ2-2, with 9 bases that match TRBD2. The CDR3 is 14 residues long. The J segment lost 6 bases and the V segment lost 4 bases, leaving 4 bases of the junction unmatched. Per the germline V gene, CDR1 is SGHRS and CDR2 is YFSETQ. CDR3 amino acids: CASSSSGSAGELFF. Written as DNA, the CDR3 is TGCGCCAGCAGCAGTAGCGGGAGTGCCGGGGAGCTGTTTTTT.

This clonotype came up a few times. This sequence joins TRBV18 and TRBJ1-1; no reliable D call. Germline values: CDR1 KGHSH, CDR2 LQKENI. The length of the CDR3 is 12 residues. V was cut by 2 bases and J by 7 bases, with 8 bases left in between. CDR3 in amino acids: CASSPTAREAFF. The CDR3 DNA reads TGTGCCAGCTCACCAACTGCACGTGAAGCTTTCTTT.

The chain is built from TRBV3-1 and TRBJ2-3; 8 nucleotides agree with TRBD1. From germline, CDR1 is LGHDT and CDR2 YNNKEL (reference sequence). The V gene end was trimmed by 4 bases and the J gene end by 4 bases; junction bases not matched to a gene: 10. CDR3 length: 16 residues. CDR3 in amino acids: CASSRPGTGGSDTQYF. The CDR3 DNA reads as TGTGCCAGCAGCCGCCCCGGGACAGGCGGTTCAGATACGCAGTATTTT.

The chain employs TRBV9 and TRBJ2-5, with D uncertain. The DNA matches TRBJ2-7 better at its end, which makes the J call doubtful. Germline loops: CDR1 SGDLS, CDR2 YYNGEE. The CDR3 runs 12 residues. CDR3 amino acids: CASSVDGYEQYF. In DNA, the CDR3 is TGTGCCAGCAGCGTAGACGGCTACGAGCAGTACTTC.